This T cell receptor beta chain was identified in a study of OX40 agonist ivuxolimab in advanced cancers. At the level of the study: At 0.01 to 10 mg/kg, ivuxolimab was administered intravenously to patients every 2 weeks.

Points from the study as a whole: The mean number of expanded clones was higher in CD8+ T cells than in CD4+.

This CDR3 is built from 15 residues. Germline V gene sequence: CDR1 LNHNV, CDR2 YYDKDF (reference sequence). Trimming took off 0 bases at V and 7 bases at J, with 15 bases between the two ends. Repertoires were generated with immunoSEQ multiplex PCR, while TCRdb's copy carries only in-frame clones and drops some. Of about 60,000 clones in the sample, about nine tenths were seen once. About this clone: Its specificity is unknown.

This receptor was taken from an adult with an advanced solid tumor such as melanoma, head and neck, liver or kidney cancer. The specimen was CD4+ or CD8+ T cells sorted from blood, collected in a trial of the OX40 agonist ivuxolimab. This chain links TRBV15 with TRBJ1-1, with a weak D call TRBD1 (5 bases). The CDR3: CATSRDRGREGEAFF. CDR3 coding DNA: TGTGCCACCAGCAGAGATCGGGGCAGGGAGGGTGAAGCTTTCTTT. The full variable domain, its missing parts supplied by reference TRBV15 and TRBJ1-1, is DAMVIQNPRYQVTQFGKPVTLSCSQTLNHNVMYWYQQKSSQAPKLLFHYYDKDFNNEADTPDNFQSRRPNTSFCFLDIRSPGLGDTAMYLCATSRDRGREGEAFFGQGTRLTVV.